Below, one T cell receptor (beta chain) is given with its context. Per germline, CDR1 SGDLS and CDR2 YYNGEE. Losses at the gene ends were 2 bases for V and 0 bases for J; bases not matched to a gene: 2. The CDR3 totals 15 residues. The data were obtained in a study of blood T cell repertoires in COVID-19. Study information: The United States, Italy and Spain provided the acute and convalescent COVID-19 samples. T cells, B-cell-depleted T cells, or PBMCs provided the cDNA or gDNA that served as material.

Authors' processing steps: Estimated nucleated cell counts came from reference gene primer amplification. Clones were sequenced by immunoSEQ multiplex PCR, and TCRdb holds only the in-frame ones, with some missing. V, J and clone size reflect that table, while D and trimming were determined from the DNA. The sample lists tens of thousands of clones, approximately 88% seen once, with about 3% in the top ten. The chain combines TRBV9 with TRBJ2-1; 7 positions agree with TRBD1. This receptor was obtained from a man aged 45-65 years with active COVID-19. The source material was peripheral blood. CDR3 residues: CASSVRGSSYNEQFF. The CDR3 DNA follows: TGTGCCAGCAGCGTCAGGGGGAGCTCCTACAATGAGCAGTTCTTC.